The present TCR beta chain was sequenced within a study of blood T cell repertoires in COVID-19. Study as a whole: Samples representing acute and convalescent COVID-19 were sourced from the United States, Italy and Spain. PBMCs, B-cell-depleted T cells, or T cells were the source of the cDNA or gDNA that made up the material.

Germline V gene data show CDR1 as GTSNPN and CDR2 as SVGIG (reference sequence). The V end lost 2 bases, the J end lost 4 bases, and 9 bases lay between the germline ends. This CDR3 comprises 14 residues. Patients from Seattle were sampled longitudinally, starting during active infection. The sample holds one count of this clone. Produced via immunoSEQ multiplex PCR; TCRdb's table is partial and in-frame only. Among more than 350,000 clones listed, around 87% were seen once. This chain connects TRBV30 to TRBJ1-6; D possibly corresponds to TRBD1 (5 bases). This clonotype originated in a woman aged 25 to 39 with COVID-19, enrolled during active disease. The sequenced sample consisted of peripheral blood. CDR3 sequence: CAWSMGGYNSPLHF. CDR3 DNA sequence: TGTGCCTGGAGTATGGGGGGATATAATTCACCCCTCCACTTT.